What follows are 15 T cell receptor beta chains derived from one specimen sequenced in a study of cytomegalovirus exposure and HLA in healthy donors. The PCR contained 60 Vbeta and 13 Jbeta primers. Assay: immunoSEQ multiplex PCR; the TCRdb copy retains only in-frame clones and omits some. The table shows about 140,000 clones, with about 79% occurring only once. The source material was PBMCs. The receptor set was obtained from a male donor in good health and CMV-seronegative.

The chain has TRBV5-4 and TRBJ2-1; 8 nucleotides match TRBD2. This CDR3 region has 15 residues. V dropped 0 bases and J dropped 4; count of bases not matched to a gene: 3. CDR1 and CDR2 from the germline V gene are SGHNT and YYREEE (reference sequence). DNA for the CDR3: TGTGCCAGCAGCTTGGCTGGCGGGAGGTACAATGAGCAGTTCTTC. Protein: CASSLAGGRYNEQFF.

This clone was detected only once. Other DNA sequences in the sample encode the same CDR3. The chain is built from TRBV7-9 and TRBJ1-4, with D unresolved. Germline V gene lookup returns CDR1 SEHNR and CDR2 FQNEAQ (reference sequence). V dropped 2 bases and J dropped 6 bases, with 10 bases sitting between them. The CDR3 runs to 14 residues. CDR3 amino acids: CASSLRGGDEKLFF. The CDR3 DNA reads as TGTGCCAGCAGCTTACGGGGTGGGGATGAAAAACTGTTTTTT.

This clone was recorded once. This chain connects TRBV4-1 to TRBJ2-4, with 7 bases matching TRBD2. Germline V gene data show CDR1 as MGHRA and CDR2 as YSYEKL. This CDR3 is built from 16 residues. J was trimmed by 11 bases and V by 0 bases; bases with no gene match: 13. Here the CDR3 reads CASSQERLGRNGVQYF. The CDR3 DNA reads TGCGCCAGCAGCCAAGAAAGGCTCGGGAGGAACGGCGTTCAGTACTTC.

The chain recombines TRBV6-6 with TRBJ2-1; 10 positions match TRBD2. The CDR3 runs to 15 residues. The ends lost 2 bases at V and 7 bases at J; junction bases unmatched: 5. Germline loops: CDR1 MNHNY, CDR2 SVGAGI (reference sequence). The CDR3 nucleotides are TGTGCCAGCAGTTACCCCCAGCGGGAGGGGAATGAGCAGTTCTTC. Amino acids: CASSYPQREGNEQFF.

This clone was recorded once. CDR3 bases: TGTGCCAGCAGGCCTTCAGGGAACTCCTACGAGCAGTACTTC. Its protein product is CASRPSGNSYEQYF. V is TRBV28 and J is TRBJ2-7, with D perhaps matching TRBD1 (5 bases). Per the germline V gene, CDR1 is MDHEN and CDR2 is SYDVKM. With 6 bases removed from V and 0 bases from J, the gap between germline ends came to 12 bases. The CDR3 extends over 14 amino acids.

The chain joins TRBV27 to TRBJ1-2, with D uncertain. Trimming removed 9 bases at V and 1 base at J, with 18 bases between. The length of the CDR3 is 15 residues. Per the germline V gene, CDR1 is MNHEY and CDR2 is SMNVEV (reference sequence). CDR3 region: CASTPRGAGNYGYTF. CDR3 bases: TGTGCCAGTACTCCTCGGGGAGCCGGTAACTATGGCTACACCTTC.

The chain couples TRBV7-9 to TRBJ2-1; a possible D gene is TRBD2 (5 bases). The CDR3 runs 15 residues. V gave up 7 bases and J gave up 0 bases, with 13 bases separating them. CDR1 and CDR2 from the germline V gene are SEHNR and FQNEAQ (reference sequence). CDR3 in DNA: TGTGCCAGCACGCTAGCTGCGAGCTCCTACAATGAGCAGTTCTTC. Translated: CASTLAASSYNEQFF.

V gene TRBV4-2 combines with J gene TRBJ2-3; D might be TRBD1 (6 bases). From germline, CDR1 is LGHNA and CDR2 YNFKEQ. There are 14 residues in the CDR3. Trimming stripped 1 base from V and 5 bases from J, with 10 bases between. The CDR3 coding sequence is TGTGCCAGCAGCCAAGGCACAGGGATAGATACGCAGTATTTT. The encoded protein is CASSQGTGIDTQYF.

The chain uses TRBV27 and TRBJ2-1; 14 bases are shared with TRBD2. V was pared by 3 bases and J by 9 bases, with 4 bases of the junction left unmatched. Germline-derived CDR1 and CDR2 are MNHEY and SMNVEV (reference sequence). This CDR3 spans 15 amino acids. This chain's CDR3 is CASSLGLAGVVEQFF. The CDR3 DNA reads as TGTGCCAGCAGTTTGGGACTAGCGGGAGTGGTTGAGCAGTTCTTC.

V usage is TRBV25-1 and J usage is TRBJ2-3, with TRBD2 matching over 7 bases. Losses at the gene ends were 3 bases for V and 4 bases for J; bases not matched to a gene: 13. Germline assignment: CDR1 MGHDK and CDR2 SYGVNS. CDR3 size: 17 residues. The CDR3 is CASSDSPGIAGPDTQYF. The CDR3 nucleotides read TGTGCCAGCAGTGATAGTCCCGGAATAGCGGGTCCAGATACGCAGTATTTT.

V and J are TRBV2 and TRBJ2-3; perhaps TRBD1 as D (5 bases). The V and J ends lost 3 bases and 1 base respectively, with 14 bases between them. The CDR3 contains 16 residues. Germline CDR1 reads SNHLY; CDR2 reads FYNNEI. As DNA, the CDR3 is TGTGCCAGCAGTGATATCAGGGTCATAGGCACAGATACGCAGTATTTT. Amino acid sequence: CASSDIRVIGTDTQYF.

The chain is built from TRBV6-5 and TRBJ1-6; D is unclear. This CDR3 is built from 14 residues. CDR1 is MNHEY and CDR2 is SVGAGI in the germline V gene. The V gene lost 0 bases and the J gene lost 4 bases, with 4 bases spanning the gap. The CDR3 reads CASSYSPYNSPLHF. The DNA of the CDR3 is TGTGCCAGCAGTTACTCTCCTTATAATTCACCCCTCCACTTT.

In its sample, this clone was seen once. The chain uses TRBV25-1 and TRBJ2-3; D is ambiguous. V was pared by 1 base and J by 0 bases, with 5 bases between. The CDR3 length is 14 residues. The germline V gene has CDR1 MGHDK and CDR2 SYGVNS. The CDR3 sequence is CASSESKSTDTQYF. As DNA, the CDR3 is TGTGCCAGCAGTGAATCTAAGAGCACAGATACGCAGTATTTT.

CDR3 sequence (DNA): TGTGCCAGCAGCTTCGGGGGGAACACTGAAGCTTTCTTT. This sequence encodes CASSFGGNTEAFF. The V and J genes are TRBV7-3 and TRBJ1-1, with D perhaps matching TRBD1 (5 bases). Germline assignment: CDR1 SGHTA and CDR2 FQGTGA. Trimming pared 3 bases from V and 1 base from J, leaving 6 bases between. The CDR3 is 13 amino acids.

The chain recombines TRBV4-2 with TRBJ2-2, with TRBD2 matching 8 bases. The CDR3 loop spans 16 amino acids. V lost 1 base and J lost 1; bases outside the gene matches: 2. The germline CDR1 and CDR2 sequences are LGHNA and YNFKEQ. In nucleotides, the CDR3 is TGTGCCAGCAGCCAAGCCGGGACTAGGAACACCGGGGAGCTGTTTTTT. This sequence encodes CASSQAGTRNTGELFF.